The clone carrying this T cell receptor beta chain was seen just once. This record belongs to a study of cytomegalovirus exposure and HLA in healthy donors. The PCR made use of 60 Vbeta and 13 Jbeta primers. Data came from immunoSEQ multiplex PCR; TCRdb stores just in-frame clones and leaves some out. The table records about 120,000 clones, roughly four fifths of them present only once. CDR1 is LNHDA, CDR2 SQIVND, per germline (reference sequence). The CDR3 covers 14 residues. V was trimmed by 3 bases and J by 7 bases, leaving 13 bases between them. The TCR was taken from a woman in her 30s in good health and CMV-seropositive. The V gene is TRBV19, the J gene TRBJ1-5, with D possibly TRBD1 on 5 matching bases. Sample: PBMCs. The CDR3 DNA is TGTGCCAGTAGTATGATGGGGCAGGGACAGCCCCAGCATTTT. Amino acid sequence: CASSMMGQGQPQHF.